This T cell receptor (beta chain) was captured by sequencing in a study of T cell clonality in common variable immunodeficiency. Regarding the study as a whole: Fewer deletions and N-nucleotide insertions were reportedly seen in common variable immunodeficiency TCR beta sequences.

Produced via immunoSEQ multiplex PCR; TCRdb's table is partial and in-frame only. The sample shows 25,000 to 35,000 clones, none of them appearing just once. Of CVID subjects, roughly 15 were female and roughly 29 male, mean age approximately 41. Donors gave roughly 5 to 9 ml heparinized peripheral whole blood. This clone appeared many times. Its antigen is unidentified. The CDR3 goes on 3 residues after the read ends, and that part is filled in from the germline J gene. In germline, CDR1 is KGHSH, CDR2 LQKENI. This CDR3 comprises 15 residues. The V and J ends lost 2 bases and 4 bases, in that order; junction bases with no gene match: 7.

Sequenced: peripheral blood mononuclear cells. The clonotype comes from a human donor with common variable immunodeficiency. The chain is built from TRBV18 and TRBJ2-5; the match to TRBD1 covers 7 bases. The sequenced CDR3 bases are TGTGCCAGCTCACCAGCGGACAGGATGCCAGAGACC. Translation gives CASSPADRMPET. The whole CDR3 is CASSPADRMPETQYF.